Each of the 21 T cell receptor beta chains below was sequenced from the same sample in a study of blood T cells in healthy people across ages. A sample-barcoded 5' primer and a J-beta primer mix were used in a second PCR of about 7 to 12 cycles. TCRdb passed the 5' RACE reads through MiXCR, listing each CDR3 protein once. The sample holds around 790,000 distinct CDR3 sequences, around two fifths seen once. The sequenced sample was blood. Receptors originate from a man aged 55-75 years in good health.

This clonotype has at least ten counts. The chain is built from TRBV20-1 and TRBJ2-1, with 13 positions matching TRBD2. The CDR3 runs 15 residues. The germline V gene has CDR1 DFQATT and CDR2 SNEGSKA (reference sequence). The V and J ends lost 5 bases and 7 bases, in that order; junction bases with no gene match: 8. CDR3 in amino acids: CSALKLAGGPNEQFF. The CDR3 nucleotides read TGCAGTGCTCTGAAACTAGCGGGGGGGCCTAATGAGCAGTTCTTC.

The V gene is TRBV5-1, the J gene TRBJ2-2; TRBD2 matches 13 bases. Per germline, CDR1 SGHRS and CDR2 YFSETQ. The CDR3 totals 18 residues. J gave up 2 bases and V 2 bases, and 6 bases lay outside the gene matches. The CDR3: CASSLRTSGGPNTGELFF. CDR3 sequence (DNA): TGCGCCAGCAGCTTACGGACTAGCGGGGGCCCTAACACCGGGGAGCTGTTTTTT.

CDR3 in amino acids: CSGSRDRRGGQFF. CDR3 DNA sequence: TGCAGCGGAAGCCGGGACAGAAGAGGGGGGCAGTTCTTC. The rearrangement uses TRBV29-1 and TRBJ2-1, with 7 bases lining up with TRBD1. This CDR3 has 13 residues. The germline CDR1 and CDR2 sequences are SQVTM and ANQGSEA. J was trimmed by 12 bases and V by 7 bases; bases with no gene match: 15.

CDR3 coding DNA: TGCGCCAGCAGCGAAGCCGGAGGTCTACGGGGCTACACCTTC. Its translation: CASSEAGGLRGYTF. The chain carries TRBV4-1 and TRBJ1-2, with D uncertain. The CDR3 contains 14 residues. Trimming removed 5 bases from V and 8 bases from J, with 18 bases in between. Germline V gene data show CDR1 as MGHRA and CDR2 as YSYEKL.

This rearrangement joins TRBV12-3 or TRBV12-4 to TRBJ2-3, with D tentatively TRBD1 (5 bases). CDR3 length: 13 residues. The V gene lost 5 bases and the J gene lost 4 bases, with 10 bases spanning the gap. CDR3 sequence: CASSVAGSDTQYF. The CDR3 DNA reads as TGTGCCAGCAGTGTGGCAGGGTCAGATACGCAGTATTTT.

Worth noting for this clonotype: Compared with germline, one end of the junction differs, possibly owing to a read error. The chain employs TRBV5-1 and TRBJ2-3, with 8 bases lining up with TRBD2. Germline-derived CDR1 and CDR2 are SGHRS and YFSETQ. The CDR3 has 15 amino acids. In DNA, the CDR3 is TGCGCCAGCAACTTGGCCTCGCGGGGGGCAGATACGCAGTATTTT. Residues: CASNLASRGADTQYF.

The chain carries TRBV7-2 and TRBJ1-3, with D unclear. Trimming cost V 5 bases and J 2 bases, with 7 bases left between them. Germline V gene lookup returns CDR1 SGHTA and CDR2 FQGNSA. There are 13 residues in the CDR3. Here the CDR3 reads CASSGQPGNTIYF. CDR3 DNA: TGTGCCAGCAGCGGGCAGCCTGGAAACACCATATATTTT.

The gene calls are TRBV28 and TRBJ2-4; 9 nucleotides match TRBD1. The CDR3 length is 15 residues. Germline CDR1 is MDHEN and CDR2 is SYDVKM. V lost 2 bases, J lost 13 bases, and 12 bases stayed unmatched. The CDR3 sequence is CASSLHVGQGYGQYF. DNA of the CDR3: TGTGCCAGCAGTTTACATGTGGGACAGGGCTACGGGCAGTACTTC.

The chain uses TRBV9 and TRBJ2-1, with a tentative D call TRBD2 (6 bases). Per the germline V gene, CDR1 is SGDLS and CDR2 is YYNGEE. CDR3 length equals 15 residues. V was clipped by 0 bases and J by 5 bases, with 12 bases between them. The CDR3 protein is CASSVDGGLNNEQFF. In DNA, the CDR3 is TGTGCCAGCAGCGTAGACGGAGGGTTGAACAATGAGCAGTTCTTC.

The chain joins TRBV28 to TRBJ2-1; maybe TRBD2 (5 bases). The CDR3 is 13 residues long. Germline lookup yields CDR1 MDHEN and CDR2 SYDVKM. Trimming pared 5 bases from V and 8 bases from J, leaving 13 bases between. This CDR3 reads CASSDRIGDEQFF. CDR3 in DNA: TGTGCCAGCAGTGACCGGATCGGGGATGAGCAGTTCTTC.

This clonotype occurred a few times. The V call is TRBV7-2, the J call TRBJ1-2, with TRBD1 matching 7 bases. The germline gives CDR1 SGHTA, CDR2 FQGNSA. J was trimmed by 6 bases and V by 5 bases; bases with no gene match: 12. The CDR3 runs 15 residues. Here the CDR3 reads CASSQGLTGLNGYTF. DNA of the CDR3: TGTGCCAGCAGCCAAGGCCTGACAGGGTTGAATGGCTACACCTTC.

The chain is built from TRBV4-3 and TRBJ2-5, with 14 bases matching TRBD2. V was clipped by 3 bases and J by 5 bases; unmatched bases: 8. Germline V gene sequence: CDR1 LGHNA, CDR2 YSLEER. The CDR3 spans 17 residues. Here the CDR3 reads CASSQDTGTSGGETQYF. The DNA of the CDR3 is TGCGCCAGCAGCCAGGACACCGGGACTAGCGGGGGTGAGACCCAGTACTTC.

This clonotype has just a few counts. V is TRBV5-1 and J is TRBJ2-1; 14 positions match TRBD2. Germline-derived CDR1 and CDR2 are SGHRS and YFSETQ. The ends lost 4 bases at V and 10 bases at J; junction bases unmatched: 1. CDR3 length: 13 residues. The CDR3 DNA reads as TGCGCCAGCAGCCGGACTAGCGGGGGGGAGCAGTTCTTC. This gives the protein CASSRTSGGEQFF.

V usage is TRBV7-9 and J usage is TRBJ2-6, with D possibly called TRBD1 or TRBD2 (5 bases each). Germline lookup yields CDR1 SEHNR and CDR2 FQNEAQ (reference sequence). With 10 bases removed from V and 2 bases from J, the gap between germline ends came to 15 bases. This CDR3 has 15 residues. The CDR3 DNA reads as TGTGCCACCAGGCGCACGGGACCTGGGGCCAACGTCCTGACTTTC. It is translated as CATRRTGPGANVLTF.

V usage is TRBV6-5 and J usage is TRBJ2-7; unclear D gene. The V gene's germline CDR1 is MNHEY and CDR2 SVGAGI. This CDR3 spans 14 amino acids. The V end lost 2 bases, the J end lost 2 bases, and 10 bases lay between the germline ends. CDR3 loop: CASSYKLGPYEQYF. The CDR3 region has the DNA TGTGCCAGCAGTTACAAACTTGGGCCCTACGAGCAGTACTTC.

This clonotype was detected many times. J is TRBJ2-1 and V is TRBV11-3, with TRBD2 matching 9 bases. This CDR3 has 13 amino acids. Germline trimming cut 8 bases from V and 7 bases from J; bases unmatched to any gene: 6. Germline V CDR1 and CDR2: SGHNT, YENEEA. CDR3 in amino acids: CASAGGAGNEQFF. CDR3 coding DNA: TGTGCCAGCGCGGGGGGGGCGGGAAATGAGCAGTTCTTC. The full variable domain, completed using reference TRBV11-3 and TRBJ2-1, is EAGVVQSPRYKIIEKKQPVAFWCNPISGHNTLYWYLQNLGQGPELLIRYENEEAVDDSQLPKDRFSAERLKGVDSTLKIQPAELGDSAVYLCASAGGAGNEQFFGPGTRLTVL.

This chain joins TRBV7-9 and TRBJ1-2; 9 bases align to TRBD1. The CDR3 extends over 13 amino acids. Germline V gives CDR1 SEHNR, CDR2 FQNEAQ (reference sequence). With V trimmed by 5 bases and J by 7 bases, 5 bases remained unmatched. CDR3 sequence (DNA): TGTGCCAGCAGCACCGGGACAGGGCGTGGCTACACCTTC. Amino acid sequence: CASSTGTGRGYTF. The full variable domain, its missing parts supplied by reference TRBV7-9 and TRBJ1-2, is DTGVSQNPRHKITKRGQNVTFRCDPISEHNRLYWYRQTLGQGPEFLTYFQNEAQLEKSRLLSDRFSAERPKGSFSTLEIQRTEQGDSAMYLCASSTGTGRGYTFGSGTRLTVV.

The rearrangement links TRBV12-3 or TRBV12-4 to TRBJ2-7, with D possibly being TRBD1 (6 bases). The V end lost 6 bases, the J end lost 5 bases, and 11 bases lay between the germline ends. The CDR3 is 12 residues long. Here the CDR3 reads CASRYRVNEQYF. The CDR3 nucleotides read TGTGCCAGCAGATACAGGGTAAACGAGCAGTACTTC.

The sample holds a few counts of this clonotype. The V gene is TRBV6-2 or TRBV6-3, the J gene TRBJ2-4, with a possible D match to TRBD2 (5 bases). The end of the DNA is better explained by TRBJ2-7, so the J call may be wrong. This CDR3 comprises 14 residues. CDR1 is MNHEY and CDR2 is SVGEGT in the germline V gene. CDR3 coding DNA: TGTGCCAGCAGTGGAGCGGACCTCTCCTACGAGCAGTACTTC. Translating gives CASSGADLSYEQYF.

Regarding this clonotype: A junction end diverges from the germline sequence, so it may reflect a read error. This chain uses TRBV7-2 with TRBJ1-1; 7 bases map to TRBD1. The CDR3 extends over 18 amino acids. CDR1 SGHTA and CDR2 FQGNSA come from the germline V gene. The CDR3 nucleotides are TGTGCCAGCAGCCCAGCCAAGACAGGGTCTCCGGTGAACGCTGAAGCTTTCTTT. Residues: CASSPAKTGSPVNAEAFF.

The chain employs TRBV6-2 or TRBV6-3 and TRBJ2-4, with TRBD1 as a possible D gene (5 bases). The J call may be faulty, since TRBJ2-7 better matches the DNA end. Germline lookup yields CDR1 MNHEY and CDR2 SVGEGT. The CDR3 totals 12 residues. CDR3 loop: CASSHQGREQYF. Written as DNA, the CDR3 is TGTGCCAGCAGCCACCAGGGCCGCGAGCAGTACTTC.